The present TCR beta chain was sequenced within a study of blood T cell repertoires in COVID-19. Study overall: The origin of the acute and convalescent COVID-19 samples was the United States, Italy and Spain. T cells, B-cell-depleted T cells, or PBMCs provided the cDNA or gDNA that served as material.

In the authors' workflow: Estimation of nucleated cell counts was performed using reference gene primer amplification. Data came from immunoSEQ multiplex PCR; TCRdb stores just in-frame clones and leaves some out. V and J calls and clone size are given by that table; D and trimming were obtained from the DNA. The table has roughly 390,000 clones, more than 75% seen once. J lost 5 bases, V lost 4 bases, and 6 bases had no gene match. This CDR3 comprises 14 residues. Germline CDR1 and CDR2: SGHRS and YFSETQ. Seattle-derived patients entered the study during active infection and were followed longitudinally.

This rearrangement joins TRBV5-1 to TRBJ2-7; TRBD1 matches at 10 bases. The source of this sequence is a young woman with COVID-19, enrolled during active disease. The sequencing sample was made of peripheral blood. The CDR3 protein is CASSVGQGSNEQYF. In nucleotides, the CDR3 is TGCGCCAGCAGCGTGGGACAGGGGTCTAACGAGCAGTACTTC.